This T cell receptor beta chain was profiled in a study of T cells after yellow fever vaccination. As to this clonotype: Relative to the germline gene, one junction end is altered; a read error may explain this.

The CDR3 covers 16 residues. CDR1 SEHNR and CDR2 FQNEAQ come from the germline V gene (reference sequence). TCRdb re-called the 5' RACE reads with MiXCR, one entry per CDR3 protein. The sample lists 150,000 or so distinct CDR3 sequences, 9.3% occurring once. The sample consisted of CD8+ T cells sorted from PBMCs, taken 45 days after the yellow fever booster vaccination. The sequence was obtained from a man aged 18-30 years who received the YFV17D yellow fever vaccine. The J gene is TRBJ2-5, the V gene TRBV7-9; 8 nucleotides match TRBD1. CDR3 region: CASSSPPDRGVETKYF. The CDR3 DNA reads TGTGCCAGCAGCTCGCCCCCTGACAGGGGAGTGGAGACCAAGTACTTC.